The rows below give T cell receptor beta chains drawn from one sample of a study of blood T cell repertoires in COVID-19. Only in-frame clones appear in the TCRdb table, and some are missing; sequencing was by immunoSEQ multiplex PCR. The table records about 220,000 clones, around four fifths of them present only once. The specimen sequenced was peripheral blood. Every receptor here comes from a man aged 25 to 40 with active or convalescent COVID-19. CDR3s include the opening cysteine and the closing phenylalanine or tryptophan. The D gene is left open where the match is weak. Expanded clones are given a class, and other clones once, few, many or no size at all.

>TRBJ2-3|-|TRBD2|TRBV19
TGTGCCAGTAGTAAGGTTTCTAGCGGGGCGGATACGCAGTATTTT
CASSKVSSGADTQYF
>TRBJ1-5|-|TRBD1|TRBV19
TGTGCCAGTAGTATCCCGCGCCAGGGGGGCAATCAGCCCCAGCATTTT
CASSIPRQGGNQPQHF
>TRBJ1-5|-|-|TRBV9
TGTGCCAGCAGCGAATCAGGGGCGGTGGGTCGACCCCAGCATTTT
CASSESGAVGRPQHF
>TRBJ2-1|few|TRBD2|TRBV4-2
TGTGCCAGCAGCCAGGAAGGGGTCCTAGCGGGCTACAATGAGCAGTTCTTC
CASSQEGVLAGYNEQFF
>TRBJ2-7|-|TRBD1|TRBV29-1
TGCAGCGTTGCGACGGGGACAGGGGGCTACGAGCAGTACTTC
CSVATGTGGYEQYF
>TRBJ2-3|few|-|TRBV19
TGTGCCAGTAGATCCGGGACTAGCACAGATACGCAGTATTTT
CASRSGTSTDTQYF
>TRBJ1-2|-|-|TRBV5-5
TGTGCCAGCAAAACAGGAGTTTCGAACTATGGCTACACCTTC
CASKTGVSNYGYTF
>TRBJ2-1|-|TRBD2|TRBV9
TGTGCCAGCAGCGTAGCTAGCGGGAGGCCTATCTACAATGAGCAGTTCTTC
CASSVASGRPIYNEQFF
>TRBJ2-7|-|-|TRBV5-8
TGTGCCAGCAGCTTCCTAGCGAATGTGTACGAGCAGTACTTC
CASSFLANVYEQYF
>TRBJ2-3|-|-|TRBV6-5
TGTGCCAGTAAGGGGTCAGGCGATACGCAGTATTTT
CASKGSGDTQYF
>TRBJ1-2|-|-|TRBV6-2/TRBV6-3
TGTGCCAGCACCCCGACAGTCCCGATTGATTACACCTTC
CASTPTVPIDYTF
>TRBJ2-3|-|TRBD1|TRBV5-1
TGCGCCAGCACCCGCGCGGACAGGGGGCGGGCAGATACGCAGTATTTT
CASTRADRGRADTQYF
>TRBJ2-2|-|-|TRBV30
TGTGCCTGGAGTGAACAGGGCGCCGGGGAGCTGTTTTTT
CAWSEQGAGELFF
>TRBJ2-7|-|TRBD1|TRBV19
TGTGCCAGTAGTAGAGTCAGGGGGCGCGAGCAGTACTTC
CASSRVRGREQYF
>TRBJ2-4|-|TRBD1|TRBV5-1
TGCGCCAGCTTCGACCCAGGGGGAATTCAGTACTTC
CASFDPGGIQYF
>TRBJ1-4|-|-|TRBV7-9
TGTGCCAGCAGCTCCCCAGGGGACGAAAAACTGTTTTTT
CASSSPGDEKLFF
>TRBJ1-2|-|-|TRBV7-8
TGTGCCAGCAGCGCCCAGAACACAGGCTATGGCTACACCTTC
CASSAQNTGYGYTF
>TRBJ2-5|-|TRBD1|TRBV3-1/TRBV3-2
TGTGCCAGCAGCCAAACCGGACAGGACAGAGAGACCCAGTACTTC
CASSQTGQDRETQYF
>TRBJ1-6|-|TRBD1|TRBV7-2
TGTGCCAGCAGGACCGCAGGGGGGAATTTACCCCTCCACTTT
CASRTAGGNLPLHF
>TRBJ2-3|-|TRBD1|TRBV29-1
TGCAGCGTTCGACAGGGGATGGTAGATACGCAGTATTTT
CSVRQGMVDTQYF
>TRBJ1-5|-|-|TRBV2
TGTGCCAGCAGTGAAGCATTTCTCGATCAGCCCCAGCATTTT
CASSEAFLDQPQHF
>TRBJ2-3|-|-|TRBV3-1/TRBV3-2
TGTGCCAGCAGCCAAATTTTTAGTAGAGGCACAGATACGCAGTATTTT
CASSQIFSRGTDTQYF
>TRBJ2-2|-|-|TRBV6-2/TRBV6-3
TGTGCCAGCAGTTACATCTTCGCGCAAACCGGGGAGCTGTTTTTT
CASSYIFAQTGELFF
>TRBJ1-2|-|TRBD1|TRBV24-1
TGTGCCACCCGGGGACAGGGAGACTATGGCTACACCTTC
CATRGQGDYGYTF
>TRBJ1-1|-|TRBD1|TRBV11-2
TGTGCCAGCAGCCACGGACAGGGAGGTTACACTGAAGCTTTCTTT
CASSHGQGGYTEAFF
>TRBJ1-6|-|TRBD1|TRBV7-8
TGTGCCAGCAGCTTAGACAGGGGGGGATCACCCCTCCACTTT
CASSLDRGGSPLHF
>TRBJ2-3|-|TRBD2|TRBV11-3
TGTGCCAGCAGCTTAGGGGCTAGCGGGAGGGATACGCAGTATTTT
CASSLGASGRDTQYF
>TRBJ2-1|once|TRBD1|TRBV19
TGTGCCAGTAGTCCCAGGGGGCTTTTCTCCTACAATGAGCAGTTCTTC
CASSPRGLFSYNEQFF
>TRBJ2-7|-|TRBD2|TRBV7-8
TGTGCCAGCAGCTTAGAGGGCGGGGGGAGCTACGAGCAGTACTTC
CASSLEGGGSYEQYF
>TRBJ1-1|once|TRBD1|TRBV12-3/TRBV12-4
TGTGCCAGCAGTTTACCGACAGGGAAAGCTTTCTTT
CASSLPTGKAFF
>TRBJ1-4|few|-|TRBV30
TGTGCCTGGAGGAGGGGAGGGAATGAAAAACTGTTTTTT
CAWRRGGNEKLFF
>TRBJ1-1|-|-|TRBV5-8
TGTGCCAGCCTTAGGACAATGAACACTGAAGCTTTCTTT
CASLRTMNTEAFF
>TRBJ2-1|-|TRBD2|TRBV11-2
TGTGCCAGCAGCCCCTGGGAGCGGGGCGCCTACAATGAGCAGTTCTTC
CASSPWERGAYNEQFF
>TRBJ2-7|-|-|TRBV5-5
TGTGCCAGCAGCTTGGGCACGGGGAGCTCCTACGAGCAGTACTTC
CASSLGTGSSYEQYF
>TRBJ2-7|-|-|TRBV18
TGTGCCAGCTCACCCACGGGGGTTGGCGAGCAGTACTTC
CASSPTGVGEQYF
>TRBJ1-2|-|TRBD1|TRBV19
TGTGCCAGTCTTGACAGGGGAATAGGCGGCTACACCTTC
CASLDRGIGGYTF
>TRBJ2-1|-|-|TRBV4-3
TGCGCCAGCAGCCAACTGGGGAGCTCCTACAATGAGCAGTTCTTC
CASSQLGSSYNEQFF
>TRBJ2-3|-|TRBD2|TRBV2
TGTGCCAGCAGTGAAGCGCTAGCGGGACTAGAGGAGCAGTATTTT
CASSEALAGLEEQYF
>TRBJ1-2|-|-|TRBV16
TGTGCCAGCAGCGAGCGCGTACAGGGTACTATTGGCTACACCTTC
CASSERVQGTIGYTF
>TRBJ1-1|-|-|TRBV5-6
TGTGCCAGCAGCTTGGAGAGTTTGGACACTGAAGCTTTCTTT
CASSLESLDTEAFF
>TRBJ1-5|-|-|TRBV5-8
TGTGCCAGCAGCTTGGGGGAGGGACCCCAGCATTTT
CASSLGEGPQHF
>TRBJ2-7|-|-|TRBV18
TGTGCCAGCTCACAGGGACTTTCCTCCTACGAGCAGTACTTC
CASSQGLSSYEQYF
>TRBJ2-7|-|-|TRBV5-1
TGCGCCAGCAGTCAGTGGGGGGACTACGAGCAGTACTTC
CASSQWGDYEQYF
>TRBJ1-3|-|-|TRBV9
TGTGCCAGCAACCAGGCCTCTGGAAACACCATATATTTT
CASNQASGNTIYF
>TRBJ2-5|-|TRBD2|TRBV28
TGTGCCAGCCTACCCAGCGGGAACCAAGAGACCCAGTACTTC
CASLPSGNQETQYF
>TRBJ2-1|medium-sized|TRBD1|TRBV5-4
TGTGCCAGCAGCTTGGCACGGACAGGGGGCTTCGATGAGCAGTTCTTC
CASSLARTGGFDEQFF
>TRBJ2-2|once|TRBD2|TRBV6-6
TGTGCCAGCAGTTACGGGGGGGTGGACACCGGGGAGCTGTTTTTT
CASSYGGVDTGELFF
>TRBJ1-2|-|-|TRBV6-1
TGTGCCAGCAGTGAATCCGGAGGGATCGGCTACACCTTC
CASSESGGIGYTF
>TRBJ2-1|once|-|TRBV3-1/TRBV3-2
TGTGCCAGCAGCACCCTGGGGCCCCCTAATCATGAGCAGTTCTTC
CASSTLGPPNHEQFF
>TRBJ2-7|-|-|TRBV4-2
TGTGCCAGCAGCCAAGATGAGGTGGGTATCAGCGCCATGGGCGAGCAGTACTTC
CASSQDEVGISAMGEQYF
>TRBJ2-4|-|TRBD2|TRBV7-2
TGTGCCAGCAGCTTAGCCCCGGGACTAGCGGGCGGGCTAGCCAAAAACATTCAGTACTTC
CASSLAPGLAGGLAKNIQYF